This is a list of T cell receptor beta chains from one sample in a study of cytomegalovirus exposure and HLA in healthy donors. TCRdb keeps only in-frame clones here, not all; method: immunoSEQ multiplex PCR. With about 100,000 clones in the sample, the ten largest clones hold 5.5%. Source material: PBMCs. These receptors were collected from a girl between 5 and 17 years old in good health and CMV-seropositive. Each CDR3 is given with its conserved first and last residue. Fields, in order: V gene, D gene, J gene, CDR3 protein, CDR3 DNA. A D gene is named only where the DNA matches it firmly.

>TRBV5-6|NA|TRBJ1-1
CASEFRAEAFF
TGTGCCAGCGAATTTCGGGCTGAAGCTTTCTTT
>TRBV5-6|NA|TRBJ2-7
CASSLAGRDYEQYF
TGTGCCAGCAGCTTGGCTGGACGGGACTACGAGCAGTACTTC
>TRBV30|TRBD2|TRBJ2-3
CAWSGLGGGTDTQYF
TGTGCCTGGAGTGGATTGGGAGGGGGCACAGATACGCAGTATTTT
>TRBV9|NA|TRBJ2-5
CASSPAPGGETQYF
TGTGCCAGCAGCCCCGCCCCCGGAGGGGAGACCCAGTACTTC
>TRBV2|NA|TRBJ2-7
CASSVSTGTPYEQYF
TGTGCCAGCAGTGTTTCCACAGGGACCCCTTACGAGCAGTACTTC
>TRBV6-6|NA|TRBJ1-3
CATARTAGNTIYF
TGTGCCACCGCGCGGACAGCTGGAAACACCATATATTTT
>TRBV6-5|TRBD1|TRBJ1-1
CASSYGTGGTTEAFF
TGTGCCAGCAGTTACGGGACAGGGGGGACCACTGAAGCTTTCTTT
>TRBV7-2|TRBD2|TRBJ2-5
CASSTRTSGGGETQYF
TGTGCCAGCAGCACACGGACTAGCGGGGGTGGAGAGACCCAGTACTTC
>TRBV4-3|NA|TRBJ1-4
CASSQETGPTNEKLFF
TGCGCCAGCAGCCAAGAAACAGGGCCAACTAATGAAAAACTGTTTTTT
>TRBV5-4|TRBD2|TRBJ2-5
CASSLVGLATSQYF
TGTGCCAGCAGCTTGGTCGGACTAGCCACGTCCCAGTACTTC
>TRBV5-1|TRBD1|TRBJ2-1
CASSMGQNYNEQFF
TGCGCCAGCAGCATGGGACAGAACTACAATGAGCAGTTCTTC
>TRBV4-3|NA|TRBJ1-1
CASSHRGRPEAFF
TGCGCCAGCAGCCACCGGGGAAGGCCTGAAGCTTTCTTT
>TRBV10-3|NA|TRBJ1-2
CAISGTVANYGYTF
TGTGCCATCAGTGGGACAGTTGCTAACTATGGCTACACCTTC
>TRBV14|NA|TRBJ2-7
CASSQQGVAGEQYF
TGTGCCAGCAGCCAACAGGGTGTCGCGGGGGAGCAGTACTTC
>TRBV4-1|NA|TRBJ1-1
CASSYRSAGVLSTEAFF
TGCGCCAGCAGCTACCGTTCCGCGGGGGTGCTAAGCACTGAAGCTTTCTTT
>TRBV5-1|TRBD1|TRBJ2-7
CASSWATGYEAYF
TGCGCCAGCAGCTGGGCGACAGGGTATGAAGCGTACTTC
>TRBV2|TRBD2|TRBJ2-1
CASTGKRGGMSEQFF
TGTGCCAGCACCGGAAAGCGGGGGGGCATGAGTGAGCAGTTCTTC
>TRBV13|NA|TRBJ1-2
CASSLAGVYGYTF
TGTGCCAGCAGCTTAGCAGGGGTGTATGGCTACACCTTC
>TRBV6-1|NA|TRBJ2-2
CASKGVGSTGELFF
TGTGCCAGCAAGGGGGTTGGCTCTACCGGGGAGCTGTTTTTT
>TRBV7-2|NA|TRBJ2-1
CASSLVTAGNYNEQFF
TGTGCCAGCAGCTTAGTTACCGCGGGGAATTACAATGAGCAGTTCTTC
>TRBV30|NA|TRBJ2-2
CDWTPANTGELFF
TGTGACTGGACGCCGGCGAACACCGGGGAGCTGTTTTTT
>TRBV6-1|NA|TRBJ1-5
CASSQDYNQPQHF
TGTGCCAGCAGTCAGGATTACAATCAGCCCCAGCATTTT
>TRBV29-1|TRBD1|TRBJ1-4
CSVEAGTGNEKLFF
TGCAGCGTTGAAGCCGGGACAGGGAATGAAAAACTGTTTTTT
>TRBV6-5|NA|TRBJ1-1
CASSSDREAPEAFF
TGTGCCAGCAGTTCCGACCGGGAGGCCCCTGAAGCTTTCTTT
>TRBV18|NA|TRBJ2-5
CASSRGQKETQYF
TGTGCCAGCTCACGAGGACAGAAAGAGACCCAGTACTTC
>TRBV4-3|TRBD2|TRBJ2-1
CASSQDAPSGGYNEQFF
TGCGCCAGCAGCCAAGATGCGCCTAGCGGGGGGTACAATGAGCAGTTCTTC
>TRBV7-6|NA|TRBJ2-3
CASSWGLVKDTDTQYF
TGTGCCAGCAGCTGGGGGCTTGTCAAAGACACAGATACGCAGTATTTT
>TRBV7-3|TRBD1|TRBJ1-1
CASSSTGDGNTEAFF
TGTGCCAGCAGCTCGACAGGGGACGGGAACACTGAAGCTTTCTTT
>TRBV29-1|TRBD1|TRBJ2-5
CSGRTGGFETQYF
TGCAGCGGCCGGACAGGGGGGTTTGAGACCCAGTACTTC
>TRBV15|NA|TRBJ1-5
CATSRDSAMTSNQPQHF
TGTGCCACCAGCAGAGATAGCGCCATGACTAGCAATCAGCCCCAGCATTTT
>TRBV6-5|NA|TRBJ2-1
CASALMGAGNEQFF
TGTGCCAGCGCCCTTATGGGGGCAGGGAATGAGCAGTTCTTC
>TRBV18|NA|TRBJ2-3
CASSPGADTSTDTQYF
TGTGCCAGCTCACCAGGGGCGGATACTAGCACAGATACGCAGTATTTT
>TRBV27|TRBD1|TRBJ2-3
CASSSHLMTDRELADTQYF
TGTGCCAGCAGTTCCCACCTTATGACCGACAGGGAATTAGCAGATACGCAGTATTTT
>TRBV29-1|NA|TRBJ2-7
CSVVESSYEQYF
TGCAGCGTTGTCGAGAGCTCCTACGAGCAGTACTTC
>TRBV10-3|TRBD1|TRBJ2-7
CAISGPGQGGYEQYF
TGTGCCATCAGTGGCCCGGGACAGGGCGGCTACGAGCAGTACTTC
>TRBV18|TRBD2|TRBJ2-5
CASSPRFRSGGKETQYF
TGTGCCAGCTCACCAAGGTTCCGGTCGGGGGGAAAAGAGACCCAGTACTTC
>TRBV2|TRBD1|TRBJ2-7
CASRSGQGPYEQYF
TGTGCCAGCAGGTCGGGACAGGGTCCCTACGAGCAGTACTTC
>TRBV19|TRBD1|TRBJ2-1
CASRPGQGNNEQFF
TGTGCCAGTAGGCCGGGACAGGGCAACAATGAGCAGTTCTTC
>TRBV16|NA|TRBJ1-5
CASSQRETASNQPQHF
TGTGCCAGCAGCCAGCGTGAGACAGCTAGCAATCAGCCCCAGCATTTT
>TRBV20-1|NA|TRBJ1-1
CSVSSNTEAFF
TGCAGTGTCAGTTCAAACACTGAAGCTTTCTTT
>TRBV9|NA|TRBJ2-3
CASSVSGASTDTQYF
TGTGCCAGCAGCGTCAGCGGTGCTAGCACAGATACGCAGTATTTT
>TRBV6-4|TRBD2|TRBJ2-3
CASSASGGATDTQYF
TGTGCCAGCAGTGCTAGCGGGGGGGCGACAGATACGCAGTATTTT
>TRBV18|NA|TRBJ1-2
CASSPPRFGQPLYGYTF
TGTGCCAGCTCACCACCGAGGTTTGGCCAGCCCCTCTATGGCTACACCTTC
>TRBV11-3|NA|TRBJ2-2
CASSGRDRMGTGELFF
TGTGCCAGCAGCGGAAGAGACAGGATGGGCACCGGGGAGCTGTTTTTT
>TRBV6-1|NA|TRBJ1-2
CASSEKGPQYGYTF
TGTGCCAGCAGTGAAAAGGGGCCCCAATATGGCTACACCTTC
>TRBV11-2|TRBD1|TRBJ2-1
CASSLRRTGSSYNEQFF
TGTGCCAGCAGCTTACGGAGGACAGGATCCTCCTACAATGAGCAGTTCTTC
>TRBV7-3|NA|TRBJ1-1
CASSFTGIDTEAFF
TGTGCCAGCAGCTTCACAGGGATCGACACTGAAGCTTTCTTT
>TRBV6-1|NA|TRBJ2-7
CAGGGPIDEQYF
TGTGCCGGGGGGGGGCCGATCGACGAGCAGTACTTC
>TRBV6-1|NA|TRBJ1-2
CASSPASEGNYGYTF
TGTGCCAGCAGTCCCGCATCAGAGGGAAACTATGGCTACACCTTC
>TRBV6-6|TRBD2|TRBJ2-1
CASTHGAGGRFSEQFF
TGTGCCAGCACTCACGGGGCGGGGGGGCGGTTCTCTGAGCAGTTCTTC
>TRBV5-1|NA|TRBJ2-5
CASSFPSAQETQYF
TGCGCCAGCAGCTTTCCTAGCGCACAAGAGACCCAGTACTTC
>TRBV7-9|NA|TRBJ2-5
CASSLVALSQETQYF
TGTGCCAGCAGCTTAGTAGCGCTATCTCAAGAGACCCAGTACTTC
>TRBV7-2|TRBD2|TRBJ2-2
CASSPGLATTLTGELFF
TGTGCCAGCAGCCCAGGACTAGCGACAACTCTCACCGGGGAGCTGTTTTTT
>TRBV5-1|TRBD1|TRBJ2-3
CASSEGTGTADTQYF
TGCGCCAGCAGCGAGGGGACAGGAACGGCAGATACGCAGTATTTT
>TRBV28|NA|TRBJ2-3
CASSSTGAGGKDTQYF
TGTGCCAGCAGTTCCACAGGGGCGGGGGGTAAGGATACGCAGTATTTT
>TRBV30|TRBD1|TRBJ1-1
CAWSNRGYTEAFF
TGTGCCTGGAGTAACAGGGGATACACTGAAGCTTTCTTT
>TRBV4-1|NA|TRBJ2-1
CASREDNEQFF
TGCGCCAGCAGGGAGGACAATGAGCAGTTCTTC
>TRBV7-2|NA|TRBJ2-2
CASSLDGRGSTGELFF
TGTGCCAGCAGCTTAGACGGGCGGGGATCCACCGGGGAGCTGTTTTTT
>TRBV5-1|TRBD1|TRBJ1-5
CASSPGQGNQPQHF
TGCGCCAGCAGCCCAGGACAGGGAAATCAGCCCCAGCATTTT